This T cell receptor beta chain was profiled in a study of PD-L1 blockade in urothelial cancer. On the study more broadly: Chemotherapy regimens numbering 0 to 3 had been given to patients. Blood was tested 3 weeks (second dose) and 6 weeks into treatment.

On this clone: The antigen is not known.

Study results and limitations: Prediction of better survival came from below-median pretreatment blood TCR clonality.

Spiked synthetic TCR analogs estimated absolute template abundance per PCR. Sequenced by immunoSEQ multiplex PCR; TCRdb stores in-frame clones only, minus some. The repertoire holds some 49,000 clones, nearly 90% seen once, with approximately 7.7% in the top ten. The sequencing used PBMCs, collected around atezolizumab (anti-PD-L1) treatment. The source of this sequence is a man aged 55-75 years with urothelial cancer.

As DNA, the CDR3 is TGTGCCAGCAGCGTAGGTCCGGGGGGCCGGTACGAGCAGTACTTC. This sequence encodes CASSVGPGGRYEQYF. This chain joins TRBV9 and TRBJ2-7, with D perhaps matching TRBD2 (7 bases). The CDR3 has 15 residues. CDR1 is SGDLS, CDR2 YYNGEE, per germline. V lost 0 bases and J 4 bases, leaving 14 bases between the germline ends. The full variable domain, with the rest looked up from reference TRBV9 and TRBJ2-7, is DSGVTQTPKHLITATGQRVTLRCSPRSGDLSVYWYQQSLDQGLQFLIQYYNGEERAKGNILERFSAQQFPDLHSELNLSSLELGDSALYFCASSVGPGGRYEQYFGPGTRLTVT.